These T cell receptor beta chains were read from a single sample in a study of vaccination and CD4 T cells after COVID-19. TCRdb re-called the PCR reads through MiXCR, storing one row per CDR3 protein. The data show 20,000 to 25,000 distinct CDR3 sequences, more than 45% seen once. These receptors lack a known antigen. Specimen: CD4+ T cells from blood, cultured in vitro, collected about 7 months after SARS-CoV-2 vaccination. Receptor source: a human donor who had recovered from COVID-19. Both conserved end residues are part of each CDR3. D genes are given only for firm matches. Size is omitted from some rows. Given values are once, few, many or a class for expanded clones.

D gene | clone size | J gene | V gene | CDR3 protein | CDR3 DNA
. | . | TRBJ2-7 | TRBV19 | CASSILRGGEQYF | TGTGCCAGTAGTATCTTGAGGGGCGGCGAGCAGTACTTC
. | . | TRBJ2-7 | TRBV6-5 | CASSYSYSRLTSHEQCF | TGTGCCAGCAGTTACTCGTACTCCAGGCTGACATCCCACGAGCAGTGCTTC
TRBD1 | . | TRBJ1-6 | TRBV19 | CASSNAPGQVNSPLHF | TGTGCCAGTAGTAACGCACCGGGACAGGTTAATTCACCCCTCCACTTT
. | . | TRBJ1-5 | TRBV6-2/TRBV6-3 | CASSARDGSDQPQHF | TGTGCCAGCAGCGCCAGGGATGGGTCAGATCAGCCCCAGCATTTT
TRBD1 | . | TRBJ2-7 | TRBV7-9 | CASSPGTGEQYF | TGTGCCAGCAGCCCCGGGACAGGGGAACAGTACTTC
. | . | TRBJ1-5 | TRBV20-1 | CSARRGGSNQPQHF | TGCAGTGCTAGACGTGGGGGTAGCAATCAGCCCCAGCATTTT
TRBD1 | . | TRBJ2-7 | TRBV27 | CASSPTGTGATYEQYF | TGTGCCAGCAGTCCTACCGGGACAGGGGCCACCTACGAGCAGTACTTC
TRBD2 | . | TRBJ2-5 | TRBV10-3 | CAISNPSGGETQYF | TGTGCCATCAGCAATCCTAGCGGAGGAGAGACCCAGTACTTC
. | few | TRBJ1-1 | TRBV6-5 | CASSYIGNTEAFF | TGTGCCAGCAGTTATATCGGGAACACTGAAGCTTTCTTT
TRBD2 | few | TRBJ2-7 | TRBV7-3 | CASSSSTSGRQYF | TGTGCCAGCAGCTCCTCGACTAGCGGGAGACAGTACTTC
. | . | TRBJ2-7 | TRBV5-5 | CASSLKDSPEQYF | TGTGCCAGCAGCTTGAAGGACAGTCCCGAGCAGTACTTC
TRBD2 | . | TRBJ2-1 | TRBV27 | CASSTLAGVYNEQFF | TGTGCCAGCAGTACTCTAGCGGGAGTCTACAATGAGCAGTTCTTC
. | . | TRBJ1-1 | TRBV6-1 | CASSETFQREAFF | TGTGCCAGCAGTGAGACGTTTCAGCGGGAAGCTTTCTTT
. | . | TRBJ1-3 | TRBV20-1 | CSAPGGGRSGNTIYF | TGCAGTGCCCCCGGGGGCGGGCGCTCTGGAAACACCATATATTTT
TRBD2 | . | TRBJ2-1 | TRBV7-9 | CASSLSGTTNEQFF | TGTGCCAGCAGCTTAAGTGGGACTACCAATGAGCAGTTCTTC
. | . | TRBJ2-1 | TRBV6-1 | CASKRGGLYNEQFF | TGTGCCAGCAAAAGGGGGGGCCTCTACAATGAGCAGTTCTTC
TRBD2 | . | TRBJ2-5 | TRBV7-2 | CASSLGGSRREGRVGTQYF | TGTGCCAGCAGCTTAGGGGGCTCTCGGCGGGAGGGCCGGGTTGGGACCCAGTACTTC
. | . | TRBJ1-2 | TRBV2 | CASRYSYGYTF | TGTGCCAGCAGGTACAGCTATGGCTACACCTTC
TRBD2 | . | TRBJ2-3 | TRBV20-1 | CSESGVGTDTQYF | TGCAGCGAAAGCGGGGTGGGCACAGATACGCAGTATTTT
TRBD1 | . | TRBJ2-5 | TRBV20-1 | CSASAMAGQGRFSETQYF | TGCAGTGCTAGTGCTATGGCGGGACAGGGACGCTTTTCAGAGACCCAGTACTTC
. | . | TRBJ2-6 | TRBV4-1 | CASSPLSALSGANVLTF | TGCGCCAGCAGCCCACTATCGGCCCTCTCTGGGGCCAACGTCCTGACTTTC
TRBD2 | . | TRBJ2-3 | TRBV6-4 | CASSGLAGADTQYF | TGTGCCAGCAGTGGACTAGCGGGAGCAGATACGCAGTATTTT
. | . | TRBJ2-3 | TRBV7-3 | CASSSGTDVNTQYF | TGTGCCAGCAGCTCAGGGACTGACGTGAATACGCAGTATTTT
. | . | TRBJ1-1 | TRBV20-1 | CSAPKTGNTEAFF | TGCAGTGCCCCAAAGACAGGGAACACTGAAGCTTTCTTT
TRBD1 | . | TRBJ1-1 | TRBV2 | CASTTSGGSTEAFF | TGTGCCAGCACCACTTCAGGGGGTTCCACTGAAGCTTTCTTT
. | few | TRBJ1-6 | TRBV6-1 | CASRILGNSPLHF | TGTGCCAGCAGAATACTGGGAAATTCACCCCTCCACTTT
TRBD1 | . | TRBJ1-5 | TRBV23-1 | CASSQSRTRGLQPQHF | TGCGCCAGCAGTCAATCTCGGACCAGGGGGCTACAGCCCCAGCATTTT
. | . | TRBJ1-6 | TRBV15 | CATSRGGGLSYNSPLHF | TGTGCCACCAGCAGAGGGGGGGGGCTCTCCTATAATTCACCCCTCCACTTT
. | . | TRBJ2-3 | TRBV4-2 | CASSQRASGTDTQYF | TGTGCCAGCAGCCAGCGGGCCTCTGGCACAGATACGCAGTATTTT
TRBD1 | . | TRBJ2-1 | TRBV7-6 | CASSVSGDRGEQFF | TGTGCCAGCAGCGTAAGCGGCGACAGGGGTGAGCAGTTCTTC
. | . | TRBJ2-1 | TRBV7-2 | CASSLINEQFF | TGTGCCAGCAGCTTAATCAATGAGCAGTTCTTC
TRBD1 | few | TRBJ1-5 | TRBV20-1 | CSAHQGAGQPQHF | TGCAGTGCACATCAGGGGGCGGGTCAGCCCCAGCATTTT
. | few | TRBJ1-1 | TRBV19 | CASSIAGTQVAFF | TGTGCCAGTAGTATAGCAGGGACTCAGGTGGCTTTCTTT
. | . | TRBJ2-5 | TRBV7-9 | CASSLRDVETQYF | TGTGCCAGCAGCCTCCGGGACGTCGAGACCCAGTACTTC
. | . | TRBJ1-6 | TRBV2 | CASSEESSYNSPLHF | TGTGCCAGCAGTGAGGAGAGCTCCTATAATTCACCCCTCCACTTT
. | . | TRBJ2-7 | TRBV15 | CATSRKYDSNSYEQYF | TGTGCCACCAGCAGGAAATACGACTCCAATAGCTACGAGCAGTACTTC
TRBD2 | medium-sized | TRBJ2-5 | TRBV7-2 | CASSLEASGQETQYF | TGTGCCAGCAGCTTAGAGGCTAGCGGACAAGAGACCCAGTACTTC